This T cell receptor beta chain is drawn from a study of OX40 agonist ivuxolimab in advanced cancers. Overall study: The patients' treatment was ivuxolimab, an agonistic anti-OX40 (CD134) antibody.

Study-wide findings and caveats: At 0.1 to 3.0 mg/kg and by week 6, clonal expansion occurred in CD4+ and CD8+ blood T cells.

Measured with immunoSEQ multiplex PCR; TCRdb has only the in-frame clones, and not every one. The profile covers approximately 59,000 clones, with 80% to 90% appearing a single time and 0.75% taken by the ten largest. The study sampled blood at baseline, cycle 4 day 1, and cycle 7 day 1. The CDR3 length is 16 residues. V gave up 0 bases and J gave up 2 bases; unmatched junction bases: 6. The germline V gene has CDR1 SGHRS and CDR2 YFSETQ. A remark on this clone: As yet, its antigen is unknown. The same CDR3 also results from other DNA sequences found in this sample.

The sequencing used CD4+ or CD8+ T cells sorted from blood, collected in a trial of the OX40 agonist ivuxolimab. The sequence was collected from an adult with an advanced solid tumor such as melanoma, head and neck, liver or kidney cancer. The V call is TRBV5-1, the J call TRBJ2-7; 9 bases line up with TRBD1. The CDR3 DNA sequence: TGCGCCAGCAGCTTGGCCCCGGGACAGGGCACCTACGAGCAGTACTTC. Amino acid sequence: CASSLAPGQGTYEQYF.